These 30 T cell receptor beta chains came from one sample sequenced in a study of blood T cell repertoires in COVID-19. The repertoire was sequenced with immunoSEQ multiplex PCR; TCRdb's copy has only in-frame clones and lacks some. The table lists roughly 250,000 clones, approximately 78% of them singletons. Source material: peripheral blood. These receptors came from a woman aged 55 to 70 with active or convalescent COVID-19.

The J gene is TRBJ1-6, the V gene TRBV11-2; D gene ambiguous. Per germline, CDR1 SGHAT and CDR2 FQNNGV. CDR3 length: 15 residues. Trimming took off 1 base at V and 8 bases at J, with 12 bases between the two ends. CDR3 sequence: CASSLVGPRHSPLHF. Here the CDR3 DNA reads TGTGCCAGCAGCTTAGTTGGCCCGCGGCATTCACCCCTCCACTTT.

The chain couples TRBV9 to TRBJ1-4; 10 bases fit TRBD1. Germline values: CDR1 SGDLS, CDR2 YYNGEE. The CDR3 is 15 residues long. With 4 bases clipped from V and 8 bases from J, the junction kept 8 bases outside the gene matches. CDR3 loop: CASSPRGTGDEKLFF. The DNA for the CDR3 is TGTGCCAGCAGCCCGCGCGGGACAGGGGACGAAAAACTGTTTTTT. The whole variable domain, filled in from reference TRBV9 and TRBJ1-4, reads DSGVTQTPKHLITATGQRVTLRCSPRSGDLSVYWYQQSLDQGLQFLIQYYNGEERAKGNILERFSAQQFPDLHSELNLSSLELGDSALYFCASSPRGTGDEKLFFGSGTQLSVL.

The sample holds one count of this clone. The J gene is TRBJ1-2, the V gene TRBV5-8; D gene unclear. This CDR3 is built from 15 residues. The ends were cut back, 0 bases at V and 8 bases at J, with 17 bases in the middle. Germline V gene data show CDR1 as SGHTS and CDR2 as YDEGEE. This CDR3 is CASSLATVRSQGYTF. In DNA, the CDR3 is TGTGCCAGCAGCTTGGCCACCGTCAGATCGCAGGGCTACACCTTC.

The genes are TRBV9 and TRBJ1-2; a weak D match, TRBD1 (5 bases). V gave up 0 bases and J gave up 4 bases, with 10 bases separating them. This CDR3 has 14 residues. Germline CDR1 SGDLS, CDR2 YYNGEE. CDR3 amino acids: CASSVVTGSYGYTF. Written as DNA, the CDR3 is TGTGCCAGCAGCGTAGTTACAGGCTCCTATGGCTACACCTTC.

V and J are TRBV10-2 and TRBJ2-4; tentatively, D is TRBD1 (6 bases). Germline loops: CDR1 WSHSY, CDR2 SAAADI. V gave up 4 bases and J gave up 4 bases, with 8 bases separating them. There are 13 residues in the CDR3. The CDR3: CASSGGPKNIQYF. In nucleotides, the CDR3 is TGCGCCAGCAGTGGGGGGCCTAAAAACATTCAGTACTTC.

This clone was seen a single time. The chain is built from TRBV5-1 and TRBJ1-3, with TRBD1 as a possible D gene (5 bases). Germline V lookup: CDR1 SGHRS, CDR2 YFSETQ. Trimming removed 4 bases from V and 0 bases from J, with 11 bases in between. The CDR3 consists of 15 residues. CDR3 DNA sequence: TGCGCCAGCAGCGCGGGACTTGGCTCTGGAAACACCATATATTTT. This codes for CASSAGLGSGNTIYF.

This chain uses TRBV6-5 with TRBJ1-2; D not certain. Between the trimmed V and J ends, which lost 0 bases and 2 bases, there was a span of 4 bases. Germline V gives CDR1 MNHEY, CDR2 SVGAGI. This CDR3 has 13 residues. CDR3 nucleotide sequence: TGTGCCAGCAGTTACTCGGCCAACTATGGCTACACCTTC. Translating gives CASSYSANYGYTF.

This chain uses TRBV15 with TRBJ1-1; D perhaps matches TRBD1 (5 bases). V was shortened by 3 bases and J by 5 bases, with 16 bases between the two germline ends. This CDR3 contains 15 residues. Germline CDR1 LNHNV, CDR2 YYDKDF (reference sequence). CDR3 sequence: CATSRGILEGTEAFF. CDR3 DNA sequence: TGTGCCACCAGCAGGGGGATACTGGAGGGGACTGAAGCTTTCTTT.

This sequence joins TRBV29-1 and TRBJ2-6; D is ambiguous. The germline V gene encodes CDR1 SQVTM and CDR2 ANQGSEA. The CDR3 runs to 16 residues. V lost 4 bases to trimming and J lost 0 bases, with 13 bases between them. The CDR3 sequence is CSVVRHRSSGANVLTF. The DNA of the CDR3 is TGCAGCGTTGTGCGTCATAGGAGCTCTGGGGCCAACGTCCTGACTTTC.

This chain connects TRBV27 to TRBJ2-7, with D unresolved. Trimming removed 0 bases from V and 4 bases from J, with 13 bases in between. Looked up from germline, CDR1 is MNHEY and CDR2 is SMNVEV (reference sequence). This CDR3 comprises 15 residues. CDR3 DNA: TGTGCCAGCAGTTTATCCCCCGTTGCAGTTTACGAGCAGTACTTC. This gives the protein CASSLSPVAVYEQYF.

This sequence joins TRBV14 and TRBJ1-2; 8 bases fit TRBD1. Trimming took 2 bases from V and 1 from J; bases not matched to a gene: 6. This CDR3 contains 16 residues. Germline CDR1 SGHDN, CDR2 FVKESK. The CDR3, as DNA: TGTGCCAGCAGCCAACCCGGACAGGGCTATAACTATGGCTACACCTTC. It specifies CASSQPGQGYNYGYTF.

In this sample, this clone turned up once. One junction end disagrees with the germline gene, perhaps due to a read error. This chain links TRBV7-7 with TRBJ2-2; 10 positions agree with TRBD1. This CDR3 has 15 residues. Germline-derived CDR1 and CDR2 are SSHAT and FNYEAQ (reference sequence). DNA of the CDR3: TGTGCTAGCAGCCCGGGACAGGGGTACACCGGGGAGCTGTTTTTT. It encodes CASSPGQGYTGELFF.

The chain is built from TRBV15 and TRBJ2-7; TRBD2 aligns across 8 bases. V dropped 0 bases and J dropped 4; count of bases not matched to a gene: 8. Germline V lookup: CDR1 LNHNV, CDR2 YYDKDF (reference sequence). The CDR3 has 16 amino acids. The CDR3 sequence: CATSRDGVRGAYEQYF. The CDR3 DNA follows: TGTGCCACCAGCAGAGATGGGGTGCGGGGGGCGTACGAGCAGTACTTC.

This chain connects TRBV19 to TRBJ2-2; 8 nucleotides agree with TRBD1. Germline V gene sequence: CDR1 LNHDA, CDR2 SQIVND (reference sequence). V shed 6 bases and J 1 base; nucleotides not matched to a gene: 7. The CDR3 extends over 16 amino acids. The CDR3 DNA sequence: TGTGCCAGTAGCCCCGTTGGGACAGGGAACACCGGGGAGCTGTTTTTT. This encodes CASSPVGTGNTGELFF.

DNA of the CDR3: TGTGCCAGCAGCCGGACAGTCTCCTACGAGCAGTACTTC. This sequence encodes CASSRTVSYEQYF. V usage is TRBV6-5 and J usage is TRBJ2-7, with D perhaps TRBD1 (6 bases). This CDR3 spans 13 amino acids. Germline loops: CDR1 MNHEY, CDR2 SVGAGI. Trimming cost V 6 bases and J 0 bases, with 9 bases left between them.

This clone occurred a few times. The DNA for the CDR3 is TGCGCCAGCAGCTTGGGGGCCCGGGGGGGCTACTATGGCTACACCTTC. This translates into CASSLGARGGYYGYTF. This sequence joins TRBV5-1 and TRBJ1-2; D may be TRBD1 (6 bases). There are 16 residues in the CDR3. Germline V gene lookup returns CDR1 SGHRS and CDR2 YFSETQ. Trimming stripped 0 bases from V and 3 bases from J, with 15 bases between.

The chain is built from TRBV15 and TRBJ1-2; 9 bases fit TRBD1. Germline V gene data show CDR1 as LNHNV and CDR2 as YYDKDF (reference sequence). J was trimmed by 5 bases and V by 0 bases; bases with no gene match: 4. The CDR3 covers 15 residues. The DNA of the CDR3 is TGTGCCACCAGCAGAGATCAGGGGACAGGGTATGGCTACACCTTC. Protein sequence: CATSRDQGTGYGYTF.

The chain uses TRBV5-1 and TRBJ2-1, with D perhaps TRBD1 (6 bases). The CDR3 totals 14 residues. Between the trimmed V and J ends, which lost 0 bases and 5 bases, there was a span of 9 bases. Germline V lookup: CDR1 SGHRS, CDR2 YFSETQ. The CDR3 nucleotides are TGCGCCAGCAGCTTGGGACAGGACCACAATGAGCAGTTCTTC. Protein: CASSLGQDHNEQFF.

A few counts support this clone. This rearrangement joins TRBV9 to TRBJ2-1, with 9 positions matching TRBD2. CDR1 SGDLS and CDR2 YYNGEE come from the germline V gene. The CDR3 sequence is 17 residues long. V shed 0 bases and J 2 bases; nucleotides not matched to a gene: 6. CDR3 sequence reads: CASSVGNLAGPYNEQFF. For the CDR3, the DNA is TGTGCCAGCAGCGTAGGAAACCTAGCGGGGCCCTACAATGAGCAGTTCTTC.

The chain uses TRBV14 and TRBJ2-5, with 11 bases that match TRBD2. The CDR3 length is 15 residues. Germline-derived CDR1 and CDR2 are SGHDN and FVKESK. Trimming removed 3 bases from V and 5 bases from J; junction bases left unmatched: 5. CDR3 sequence (DNA): TGTGCCAGCAGCCATCTAGCGGGGGGTTCGGAGACCCAGTACTTC. Residues: CASSHLAGGSETQYF.

This sequence joins TRBV19 and TRBJ1-5; 9 bases fit TRBD1. The CDR3 is 16 residues long. Trimming removed 3 bases from V and 1 base from J; junction bases left unmatched: 4. Germline loops: CDR1 LNHDA, CDR2 SQIVND (reference sequence). The CDR3 region is CASSMAGTGSNQPQHF. CDR3 coding DNA: TGTGCCAGTAGTATGGCCGGGACAGGGAGCAATCAGCCCCAGCATTTT.

The chain joins TRBV5-4 to TRBJ1-4, with D possibly being TRBD1 (6 bases). This CDR3 is 16 amino acids long. Trimming cost V 1 base and J 0 bases, with 10 bases left between them. The germline gives CDR1 SGHNT, CDR2 YYREEE (reference sequence). CDR3 nucleotides: TGTGCCAGCAGCTTGTGGCCAGGGGCAACTAATGAAAAACTGTTTTTT. It yields the protein CASSLWPGATNEKLFF.

There are a few counts of this clone. In DNA, the CDR3 is TGTGCCAGCAGCCTCGCCGGGACTAGCGGGGGTCGTGAGCAGTACTTC. Translated: CASSLAGTSGGREQYF. This chain uses TRBV4-2 with TRBJ2-7, with 14 positions matching TRBD2. The CDR3 runs 16 residues. Losses at the gene ends were 4 bases for V and 7 bases for J; bases not matched to a gene: 9. Germline CDR1 LGHNA, CDR2 YNFKEQ.

J is TRBJ1-2 and V is TRBV19; D is unclear. The CDR3 covers 13 residues. Looked up from germline, CDR1 is LNHDA and CDR2 is SQIVND (reference sequence). V lost 3 bases, J lost 11 bases, and 16 bases lay in between. The CDR3 region is CASSIQYSRGYTF. CDR3 nucleotide sequence: TGTGCCAGTAGTATCCAGTACTCGCGAGGGTACACCTTC.

The chain is built from TRBV18 and TRBJ2-7, with 8 bases aligning to TRBD1. The CDR3 is 17 amino acids. V gave up 2 bases and J gave up 0 bases; unmatched junction bases: 9. CDR1 and CDR2 from the germline V gene are KGHSH and LQKENI. The CDR3 DNA sequence: TGTGCCAGCTCACCAGGGGGTCGACAGGGGAGCTCCTACGAGCAGTACTTC. This sequence encodes CASSPGGRQGSSYEQYF.

This sequence joins TRBV7-9 and TRBJ1-6, with a possible D match to TRBD1 (6 bases). Germline CDR1 reads SEHNR; CDR2 reads FQNEAQ (reference sequence). This CDR3 has 16 residues. V was shortened by 1 base and J by 7 bases, with 14 bases between the two germline ends. The CDR3 sequence is CASSLDGGRWNSPLHF. The CDR3 DNA is TGTGCCAGCAGCTTAGATGGGGGCAGGTGGAATTCACCCCTCCACTTT. The full variable domain, with the rest looked up from reference TRBV7-9 and TRBJ1-6, is DTGVSQNPRHKITKRGQNVTFRCDPISEHNRLYWYRQTLGQGPEFLTYFQNEAQLEKSRLLSDRFSAERPKGSFSTLEIQRTEQGDSAMYLCASSLDGGRWNSPLHFGNGTRLTVT.

The chain joins TRBV3-1 (or the pseudogene TRBV3-2) to TRBJ2-7, with 9 bases that match TRBD2. The CDR3 has 19 residues. Trimming removed 0 bases from V and 2 bases from J; junction bases left unmatched: 14. The germline V gene has CDR1 LGHDT and CDR2 YNNKEL (reference sequence). CDR3 amino acids: CASSQDYVVSGGPTYEQYF. CDR3 nucleotides: TGTGCCAGCAGCCAAGATTACGTTGTTAGCGGGGGTCCGACCTACGAGCAGTACTTC.

This sequence joins TRBV27 and TRBJ2-1, with 7 positions matching TRBD2. This CDR3 is 14 amino acids long. Trimming cost V 6 bases and J 1 base; bases outside gene matches: 3. Looked up from germline, CDR1 is MNHEY and CDR2 is SMNVEV (reference sequence). CDR3: CASRMGGSYNEQFF. The CDR3 nucleotides are TGTGCCAGCAGGATGGGGGGGTCCTACAATGAGCAGTTCTTC.

The J gene is TRBJ2-7, the V gene TRBV2; D is perhaps TRBD1 (5 bases). Trimming took 5 bases from V and 3 from J, leaving 11 bases between them. This CDR3 spans 13 amino acids. Per germline, CDR1 SNHLY and CDR2 FYNNEI. The CDR3 protein is CASSPRQLYEQYF. The CDR3, as DNA: TGTGCCAGCAGTCCTAGACAGCTCTACGAGCAGTACTTC.

This clone was seen only once. The chain recombines TRBV18 with TRBJ1-5, with D tentatively TRBD1 (5 bases). V lost 5 bases and J lost 4, with 12 bases in between. Germline CDR1 is KGHSH and CDR2 is LQKENI. CDR3 size: 14 residues. The CDR3 is CASSSNRGNQPQHF. DNA for the CDR3: TGTGCCAGCTCATCAAATCGGGGGAATCAGCCCCAGCATTTT. Looking up the rest from reference TRBV18 and TRBJ1-5 gives the full variable domain: NAGVMQNPRHLVRRRGQEARLRCSPMKGHSHVYWYRQLPEEGLKFMVYLQKENIIDESGMPKERFSAEFPKEGPSILRIQQVVRGDSAAYFCASSSNRGNQPQHFGDGTRLSIL.